This TCR beta chain was found in a study of blood T cells in healthy people across ages. Study-level results: Expanded clonotype shifts may have been confounded, as the donors had an unknown CMV status.

A second PCR, run for roughly 7 to 11 cycles, used a sample-barcoded 5' primer plus a J-beta primer mix. TCRdb passed the 5' RACE reads through MiXCR, listing each CDR3 protein once. The sample holds hundreds of thousands of distinct CDR3 sequences, just over 55% seen once. The authors drew approximately 9 milliliters of peripheral blood from each donor. Per-sample PBMC isolation yielded at least 6 million cells. Extractions gave at least 5 micrograms of total RNA per sample. A word on this clonotype: Its cognate antigen is unknown.

The receptor was derived from a man aged 35-49 years in good health. The sequenced material came from blood.

This chain's CDR3 is CASSLGRAFF. DNA of the CDR3: TGTGCCAGCAGCTTAGGCCGAGCTTTCTTT. The chain carries TRBV7-9 and TRBJ1-1; D not resolved. This CDR3 region has 10 residues. The V gene lost 1 base and the J gene lost 10 bases, with 4 bases spanning the gap. Germline V gene lookup returns CDR1 SEHNR and CDR2 FQNEAQ (reference sequence).